This record covers a single T cell receptor (beta chain). This sample is part of a study of T cell changes during pregnancy in multiple sclerosis. Clones were sequenced by immunoSEQ multiplex PCR, and TCRdb holds only the in-frame ones, with some missing. The data show about 92,000 clones, almost 95% seen once. The input for sequencing was peripheral blood, taken in the third trimester of pregnancy. This clonotype was obtained from a female donor with multiple sclerosis, enrolled in a pregnancy study.

The CDR3 coding sequence is TGTGCCAGCAGTTCCCTAGCGGAACTCGGCGAGACCCAGTACTTC. This gives the protein CASSSLAELGETQYF. This sequence joins TRBV5-4 and TRBJ2-5; 7 nucleotides line up with TRBD2. The junction had 12 bases not matched to a gene; V was cut back by 5 bases and J by 5 bases. Per germline, CDR1 SGHNT and CDR2 YYREEE (reference sequence). The CDR3 is made up of 15 amino acids.